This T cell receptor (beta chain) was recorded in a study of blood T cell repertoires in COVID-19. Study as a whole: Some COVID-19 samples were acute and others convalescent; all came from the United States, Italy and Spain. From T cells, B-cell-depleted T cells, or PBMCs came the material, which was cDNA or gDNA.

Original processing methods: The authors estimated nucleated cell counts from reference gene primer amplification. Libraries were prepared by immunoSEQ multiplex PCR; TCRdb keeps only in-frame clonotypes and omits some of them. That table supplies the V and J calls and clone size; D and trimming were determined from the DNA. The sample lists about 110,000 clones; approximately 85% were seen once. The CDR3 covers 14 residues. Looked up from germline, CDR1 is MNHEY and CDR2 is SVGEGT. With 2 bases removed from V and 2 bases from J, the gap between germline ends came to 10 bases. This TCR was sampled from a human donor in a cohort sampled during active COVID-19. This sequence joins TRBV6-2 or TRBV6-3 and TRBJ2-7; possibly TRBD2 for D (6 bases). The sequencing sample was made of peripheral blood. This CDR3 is CASSYVGGAYEQYF. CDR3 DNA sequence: TGTGCCAGCAGTTACGTGGGAGGCGCCTACGAGCAGTACTTC.